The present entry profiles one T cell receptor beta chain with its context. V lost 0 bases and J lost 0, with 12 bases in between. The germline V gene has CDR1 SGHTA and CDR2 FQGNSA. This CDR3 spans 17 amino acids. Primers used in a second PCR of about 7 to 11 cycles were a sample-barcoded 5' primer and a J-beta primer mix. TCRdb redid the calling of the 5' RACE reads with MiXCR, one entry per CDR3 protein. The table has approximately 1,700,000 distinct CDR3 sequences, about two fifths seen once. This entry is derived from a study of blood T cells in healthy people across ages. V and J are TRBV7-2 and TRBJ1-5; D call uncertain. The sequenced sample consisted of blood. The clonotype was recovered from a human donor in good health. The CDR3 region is CASSLAVGSYSNQPQHF. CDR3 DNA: TGTGCCAGCAGCTTAGCAGTGGGAAGTTATAGCAATCAGCCCCAGCATTTT.